This TCR beta chain was found in a study of cytomegalovirus exposure and HLA in healthy donors. PCR employed 60 Vbeta and 13 Jbeta primers. TCRdb's table, derived via immunoSEQ multiplex PCR, lists solely in-frame clones and lacks some. The table shows roughly 180,000 clones, with around 84% occurring only once. The CDR3 contains 14 residues. Looked up from germline, CDR1 is MNHNS and CDR2 is SASEGT. With 6 bases clipped from V and 0 bases from J, the junction kept 1 base outside the gene matches. Findings of the study overall: Being productive about 87% or about 30% of the time was typical of most TCR beta V segments in an earlier analysis. In vitro, three CMV-associated chains proved specific for CMV antigens. One later analysis reportedly identified an Asian-associated ancestry cluster that showed fewer N-insertions than the approximately 710-donor mean. Reports state that TCR beta sequences accurately predicted most subjects' HLA-A and HLA-B alleles.

Notes on this clone: Its target is unknown.

V usage is TRBV6-1 and J usage is TRBJ1-2; TRBD1 matches 10 bases. Source material: PBMCs. The receptor was derived from a boy between 2 and 15 years old in good health and CMV-seronegative. CDR3 region: CASRGQGTNYGYTF. In DNA, the CDR3 is TGTGCCAGCAGGGGACAGGGGACTAACTATGGCTACACCTTC.